The clone carrying this T cell receptor (delta chain) appeared a few times. The TCRdb protein, from a much larger clone, departs from this DNA's translation at residue 5, likely by read error; the protein shown derives from the DNA. Distinct nucleotide sequences in the sample also encode this CDR3. The sample comes from a study of gamma-delta T cells after stem cell transplantation. The CDR3 sequence is 18 residues long. From germline, CDR1 is GEAIGNYY and CDR2 EKD. V dropped 3 bases and J dropped 2; count of bases not matched to a gene: 11. TCRdb fed the RT-PCR reads to CATT. Of over a thousand delta-chain clones in the sample, 2.4% were seen once.

The specimen sequenced was gamma-delta T cells. This chain connects TRDV2 to TRDJ1; 13 bases match TRDD3. The sequence derives from a human donor. It is not recorded whose cells these are; they may come from a transplant donor. CDR3 bases: TGTGCCTGTGACCCTCTACTGGGGGATACGCGAGGGACCGATAAACTCATCTTT. This translates into CACDPLLGDTRGTDKLIF.